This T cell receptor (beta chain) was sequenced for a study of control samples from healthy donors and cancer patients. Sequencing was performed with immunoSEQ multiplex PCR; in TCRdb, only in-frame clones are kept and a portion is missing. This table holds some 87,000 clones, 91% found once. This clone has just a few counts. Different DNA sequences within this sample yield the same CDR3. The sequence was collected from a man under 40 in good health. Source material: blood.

Here the CDR3 reads CASSLVPGQGFYGYTF. CDR3 in DNA: TGCGCCAGCAGCCTAGTCCCGGGACAGGGATTCTATGGCTACACCTTC. The V and J genes are TRBV4-1 and TRBJ1-2, with 9 bases identical to TRBD1. Germline assignment: CDR1 MGHRA and CDR2 YSYEKL. The CDR3 spans 16 residues. The V segment lost 4 bases and the J segment 4 bases; nucleotides outside the gene matches: 10.